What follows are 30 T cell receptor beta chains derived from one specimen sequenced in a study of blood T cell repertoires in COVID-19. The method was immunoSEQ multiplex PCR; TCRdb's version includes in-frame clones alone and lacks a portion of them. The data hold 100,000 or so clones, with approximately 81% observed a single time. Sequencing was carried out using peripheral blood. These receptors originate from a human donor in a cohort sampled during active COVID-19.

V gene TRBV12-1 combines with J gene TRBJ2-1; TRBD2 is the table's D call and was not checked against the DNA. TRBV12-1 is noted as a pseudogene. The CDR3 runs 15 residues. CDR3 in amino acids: CASSFLGTDANEQFF. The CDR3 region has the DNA TGTGCCAGCAGCTTTTTAGGGACTGACGCGAATGAGCAGTTCTTC.

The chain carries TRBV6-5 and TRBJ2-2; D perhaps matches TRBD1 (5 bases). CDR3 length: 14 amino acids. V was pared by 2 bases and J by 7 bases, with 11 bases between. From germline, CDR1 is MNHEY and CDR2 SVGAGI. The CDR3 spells CASSYGREGGELFF. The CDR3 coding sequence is TGTGCCAGCAGTTACGGCAGGGAAGGCGGGGAGCTGTTTTTT.

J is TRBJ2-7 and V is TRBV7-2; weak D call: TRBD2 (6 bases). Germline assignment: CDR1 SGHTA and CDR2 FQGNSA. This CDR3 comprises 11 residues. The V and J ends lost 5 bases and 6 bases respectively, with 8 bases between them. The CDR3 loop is CASSTGGEQYF. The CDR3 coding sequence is TGTGCCAGCAGCACCGGGGGCGAGCAGTACTTC.

CDR3 protein: CASSSTSGGAETQYF. Here the CDR3 DNA reads TGTGCCAGCAGCTCGACTAGCGGGGGGGCTGAGACCCAGTACTTC. The rearrangement links TRBV7-9 to TRBJ2-5; 14 bases match TRBD2. The length of the CDR3 is 15 residues. The junction had 3 bases not matched to a gene; V was cut back by 4 bases and J by 5 bases. Germline V CDR1 and CDR2: SEHNR, FQNEAQ (reference sequence). Variable domain in full (rest from reference TRBV7-9 and TRBJ2-5): DTGVSQNPRHKITKRGQNVTFRCDPISEHNRLYWYRQTLGQGPEFLTYFQNEAQLEKSRLLSDRFSAERPKGSFSTLEIQRTEQGDSAMYLCASSSTSGGAETQYFGPGTRLLVL.

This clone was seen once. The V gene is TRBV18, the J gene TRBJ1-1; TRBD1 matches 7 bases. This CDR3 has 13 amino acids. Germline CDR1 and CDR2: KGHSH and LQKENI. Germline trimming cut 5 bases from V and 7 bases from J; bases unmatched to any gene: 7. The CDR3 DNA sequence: TGTGCCAGCTCAGACGACAGGGCAGGTGAAGCTTTCTTT. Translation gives CASSDDRAGEAFF.

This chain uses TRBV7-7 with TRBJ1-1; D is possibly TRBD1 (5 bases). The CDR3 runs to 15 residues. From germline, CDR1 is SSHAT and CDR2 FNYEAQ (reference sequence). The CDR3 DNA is TGTGCTAGTCCATCCGGACATACAATGAACACTGAAGCTTTCTTT. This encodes CASPSGHTMNTEAFF.

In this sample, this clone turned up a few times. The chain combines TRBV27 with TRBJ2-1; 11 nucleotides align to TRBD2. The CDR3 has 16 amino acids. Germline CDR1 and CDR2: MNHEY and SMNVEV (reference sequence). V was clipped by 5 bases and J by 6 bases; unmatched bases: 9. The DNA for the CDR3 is TGTGCCAGCAGTGCTGGAAGACTAGCGGGAAGCAATGAGCAGTTCTTC. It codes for CASSAGRLAGSNEQFF.

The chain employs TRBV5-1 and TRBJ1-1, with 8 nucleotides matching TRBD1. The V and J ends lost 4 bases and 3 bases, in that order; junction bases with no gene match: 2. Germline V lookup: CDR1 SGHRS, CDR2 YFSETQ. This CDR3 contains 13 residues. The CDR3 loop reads CASSLGQDTEAFF. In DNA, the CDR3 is TGCGCCAGCAGCCTGGGACAGGACACTGAAGCTTTCTTT.

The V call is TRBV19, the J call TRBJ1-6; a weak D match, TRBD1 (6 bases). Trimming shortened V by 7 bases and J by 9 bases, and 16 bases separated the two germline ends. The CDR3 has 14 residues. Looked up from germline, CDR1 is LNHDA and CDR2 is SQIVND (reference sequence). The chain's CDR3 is CASTATGSGSPLHF. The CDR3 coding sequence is TGTGCCAGTACCGCGACAGGATCAGGTTCACCCCTCCACTTT.

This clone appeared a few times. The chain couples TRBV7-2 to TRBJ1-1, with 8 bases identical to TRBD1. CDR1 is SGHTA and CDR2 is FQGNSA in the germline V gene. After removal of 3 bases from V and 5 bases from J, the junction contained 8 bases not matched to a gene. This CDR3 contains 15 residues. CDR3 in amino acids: CASSFAGRGRTEAFF. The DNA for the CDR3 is TGTGCCAGCAGCTTCGCCGGCAGGGGGCGGACTGAAGCTTTCTTT.

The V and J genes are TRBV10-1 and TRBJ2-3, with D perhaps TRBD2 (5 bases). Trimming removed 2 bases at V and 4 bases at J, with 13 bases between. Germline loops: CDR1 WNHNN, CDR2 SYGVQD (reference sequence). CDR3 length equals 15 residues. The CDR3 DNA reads TGCGCCAGCAGTGAGGCCCTCGGACTTCCAGATACGCAGTATTTT. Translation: CASSEALGLPDTQYF.

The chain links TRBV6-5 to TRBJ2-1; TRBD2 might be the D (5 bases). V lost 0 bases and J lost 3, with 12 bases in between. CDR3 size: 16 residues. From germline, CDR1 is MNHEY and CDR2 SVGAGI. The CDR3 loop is CASSYSQRSGYNEQFF. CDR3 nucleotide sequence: TGTGCCAGCAGTTACTCGCAGCGGAGCGGCTACAATGAGCAGTTCTTC.

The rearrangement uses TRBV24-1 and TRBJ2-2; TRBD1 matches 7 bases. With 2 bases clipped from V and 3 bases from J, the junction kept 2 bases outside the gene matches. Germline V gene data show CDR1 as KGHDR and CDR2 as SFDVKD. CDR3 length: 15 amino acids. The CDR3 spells CATSDSGQDTGELFF. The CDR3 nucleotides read TGTGCCACCAGTGATTCAGGACAGGACACCGGGGAGCTGTTTTTT.

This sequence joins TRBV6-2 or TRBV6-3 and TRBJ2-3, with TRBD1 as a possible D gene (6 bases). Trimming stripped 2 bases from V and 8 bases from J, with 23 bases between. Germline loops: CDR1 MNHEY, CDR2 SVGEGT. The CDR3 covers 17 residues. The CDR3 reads CASSYPRDTPIPGTQYF. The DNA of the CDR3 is TGTGCCAGCAGTTACCCCCGGGACACACCGATACCCGGTACGCAGTATTTT.

The CDR3 here is CASSLAGAGNTIYF. The DNA of the CDR3 is TGCGCCAGCAGCTTGGCAGGGGCTGGAAACACCATATATTTT. The chain links TRBV5-1 to TRBJ1-3; a possible D gene is TRBD1 (6 bases). The CDR3 spans 14 residues. Per the germline V gene, CDR1 is SGHRS and CDR2 is YFSETQ. With 0 bases removed from V and 2 bases from J, the gap between germline ends came to 6 bases.

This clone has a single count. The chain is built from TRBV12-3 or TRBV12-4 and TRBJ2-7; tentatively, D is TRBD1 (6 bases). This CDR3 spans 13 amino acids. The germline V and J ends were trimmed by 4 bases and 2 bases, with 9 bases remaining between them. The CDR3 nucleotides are TGTGCCAGCAGTTCAGGGGCCCCCTACGAGCAGTACTTC. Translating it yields CASSSGAPYEQYF.

CDR3 sequence reads: CASSQTSGTYEQYF. The CDR3 bases are TGTGCCAGCAGCCAAACTAGCGGGACCTACGAGCAGTACTTC. This rearrangement joins TRBV3-1 (or the pseudogene TRBV3-2) to TRBJ2-7; 10 bases line up with TRBD2. Trimming cost V 2 bases and J 2 bases; bases outside gene matches: 0. Looked up from germline, CDR1 is LGHDT and CDR2 is YNNKEL (reference sequence). The CDR3 loop spans 14 amino acids.

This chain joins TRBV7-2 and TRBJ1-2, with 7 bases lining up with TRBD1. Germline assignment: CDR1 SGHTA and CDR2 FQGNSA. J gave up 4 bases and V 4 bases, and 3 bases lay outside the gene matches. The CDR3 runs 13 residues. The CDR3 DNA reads TGTGCCAGCAGCTCCGGGACAGTCTATGGCTACACCTTC. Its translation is CASSSGTVYGYTF.

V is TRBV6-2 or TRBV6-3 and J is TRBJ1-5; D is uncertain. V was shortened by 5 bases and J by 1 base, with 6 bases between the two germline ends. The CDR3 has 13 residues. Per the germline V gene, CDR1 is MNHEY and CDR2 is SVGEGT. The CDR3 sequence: CASSPQSNQPQHF. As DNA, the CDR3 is TGTGCCAGCAGTCCCCAAAGCAATCAGCCCCAGCATTTT.

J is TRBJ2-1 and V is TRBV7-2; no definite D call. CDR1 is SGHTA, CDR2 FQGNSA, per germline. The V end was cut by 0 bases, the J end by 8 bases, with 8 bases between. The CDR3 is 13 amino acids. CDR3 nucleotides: TGTGCCAGCAGCTTAGCATTAGCCCATGAGCAGTTCTTC. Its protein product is CASSLALAHEQFF.

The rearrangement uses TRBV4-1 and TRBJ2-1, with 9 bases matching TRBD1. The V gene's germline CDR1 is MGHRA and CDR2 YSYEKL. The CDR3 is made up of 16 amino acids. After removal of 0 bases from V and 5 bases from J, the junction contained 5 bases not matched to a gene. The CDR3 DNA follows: TGCGCCAGCAGCCAAGATTCGGGACAGGGTAACAATGAGCAGTTCTTC. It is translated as CASSQDSGQGNNEQFF.

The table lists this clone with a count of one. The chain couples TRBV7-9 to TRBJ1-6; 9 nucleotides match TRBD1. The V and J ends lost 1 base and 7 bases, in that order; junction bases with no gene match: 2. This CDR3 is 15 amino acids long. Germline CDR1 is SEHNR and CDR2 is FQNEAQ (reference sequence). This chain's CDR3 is CASSLGTGDNSPLHF. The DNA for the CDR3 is TGTGCCAGCAGCTTAGGGACAGGGGACAATTCACCCCTCCACTTT.

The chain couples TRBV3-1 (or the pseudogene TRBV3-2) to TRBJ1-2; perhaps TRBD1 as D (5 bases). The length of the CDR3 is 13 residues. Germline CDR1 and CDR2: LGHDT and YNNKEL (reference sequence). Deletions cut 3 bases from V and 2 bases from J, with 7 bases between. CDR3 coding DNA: TGTGCCAGCAGCCATCGACAGAACTATGGCTACACCTTC. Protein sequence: CASSHRQNYGYTF.

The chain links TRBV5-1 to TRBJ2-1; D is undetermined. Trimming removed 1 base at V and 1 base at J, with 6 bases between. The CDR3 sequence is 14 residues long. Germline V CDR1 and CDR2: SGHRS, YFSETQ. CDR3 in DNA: TGCGCCAGCAGCTTGACAGTGTCCTACAATGAGCAGTTCTTC. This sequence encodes CASSLTVSYNEQFF.

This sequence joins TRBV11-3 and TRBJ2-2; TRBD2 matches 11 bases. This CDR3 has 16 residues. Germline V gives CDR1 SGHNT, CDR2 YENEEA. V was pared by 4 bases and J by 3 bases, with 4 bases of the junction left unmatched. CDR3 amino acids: CASSSRLAGYTGELFF. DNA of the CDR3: TGTGCCAGCAGCTCCAGACTAGCGGGGTACACCGGGGAGCTGTTTTTT.

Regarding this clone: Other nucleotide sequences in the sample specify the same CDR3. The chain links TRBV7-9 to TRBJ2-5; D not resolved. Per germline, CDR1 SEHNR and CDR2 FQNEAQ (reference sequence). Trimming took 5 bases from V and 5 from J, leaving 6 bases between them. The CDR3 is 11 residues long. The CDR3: CASSPGETQYF. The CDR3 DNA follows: TGTGCCAGCAGCCCCGGGGAGACCCAGTACTTC.

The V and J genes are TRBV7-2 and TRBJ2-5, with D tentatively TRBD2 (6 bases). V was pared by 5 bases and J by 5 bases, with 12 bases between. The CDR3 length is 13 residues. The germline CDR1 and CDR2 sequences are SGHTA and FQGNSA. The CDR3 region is CASSPGRSETQYF. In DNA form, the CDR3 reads TGTGCCAGCAGCCCGGGGAGGTCCGAGACCCAGTACTTC.

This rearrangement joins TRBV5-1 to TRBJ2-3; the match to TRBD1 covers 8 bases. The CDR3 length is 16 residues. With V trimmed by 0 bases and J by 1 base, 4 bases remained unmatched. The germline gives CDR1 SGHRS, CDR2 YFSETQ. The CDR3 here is CASSLGQGFGTDTQYF. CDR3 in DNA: TGCGCCAGCAGCTTGGGACAGGGGTTCGGCACAGATACGCAGTATTTT.

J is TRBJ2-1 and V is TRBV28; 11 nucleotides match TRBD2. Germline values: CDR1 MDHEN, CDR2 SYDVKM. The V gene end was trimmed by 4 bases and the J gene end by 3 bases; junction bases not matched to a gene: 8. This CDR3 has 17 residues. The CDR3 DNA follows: TGTGCCAGCAGTTCGGCTAGCGGGAGGCATCACTACAATGAGCAGTTCTTC. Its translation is CASSSASGRHHYNEQFF. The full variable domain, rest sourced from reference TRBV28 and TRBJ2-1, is DVKVTQSSRYLVKRTGEKVFLECVQDMDHENMFWYRQDPGLGLRLIYFSYDVKMKEKGDIPEGYSVSREKKERFSLILESASTNQTSMYLCASSSASGRHHYNEQFFGPGTRLTVL.

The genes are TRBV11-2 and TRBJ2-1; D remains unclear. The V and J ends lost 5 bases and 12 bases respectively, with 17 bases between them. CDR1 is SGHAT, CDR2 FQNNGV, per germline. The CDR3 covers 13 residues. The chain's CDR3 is CASSVTGPGLQFF. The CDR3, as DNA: TGTGCCAGCAGCGTTACTGGGCCCGGCTTGCAGTTCTTC.